The 30 T cell receptor beta chains presented below share a single source sample, sequenced in a study of control samples from healthy donors and cancer patients. Method: immunoSEQ multiplex PCR; TCRdb's copy keeps in-frame clones and lacks some. This sample has 100,000 or so clones, with about nine tenths found just once. The sequencing input was blood. The receptors were gathered from a woman under 40 in good health.

The rearrangement uses TRBV7-9 and TRBJ1-1; D gene unclear. The CDR3 is 14 residues long. In germline, CDR1 is SEHNR, CDR2 FQNEAQ (reference sequence). V was cut by 5 bases and J by 1 base, with 11 bases left in between. The CDR3 is CASSRKAGNTEAFF. Written as DNA, the CDR3 is TGTGCCAGCAGCCGGAAGGCAGGGAACACTGAAGCTTTCTTT.

V is TRBV25-1 and J is TRBJ1-2; D might be TRBD1 (5 bases). V gave up 0 bases and J gave up 8 bases, with 13 bases separating them. The germline CDR1 and CDR2 sequences are MGHDK and SYGVNS. CDR3 length equals 14 residues. CDR3 residues: CASSEYGGSGGYTF. CDR3 in DNA: TGTGCCAGCAGTGAATATGGGGGAAGTGGAGGCTACACCTTC.

This clone has only a few counts. The conserved phenylalanine or tryptophan normally closing the CDR3 is absent here, so this likely arose from a read error. It is unclear where the CDR3 begins or ends on the DNA, so no DNA is shown, and the CDR3 is as TCRdb lists it. This chain joins TRBV6-8 and TRBJ2-3; the table's D call, TRBD2, was not checked against the DNA. The CDR3 adds up to 10 amino acids, both ends counted. CDR1 MNHGY and CDR2 SAAAGT come from the germline V gene. The CDR3 is CASSLGAGPI.

This chain uses TRBV6-2 or TRBV6-3 with TRBJ2-7; TRBD2 agrees at 7 bases. The CDR3 consists of 17 residues. Germline CDR1 reads MNHEY; CDR2 reads SVGEGT. V gave up 3 bases and J gave up 0 bases; unmatched junction bases: 11. CDR3 region: CASSYVAGDVNSYEQYF. CDR3 DNA sequence: TGTGCCAGCAGTTATGTGGCGGGAGATGTTAACTCCTACGAGCAGTACTTC.

J is TRBJ2-1 and V is TRBV11-3; D is tentatively TRBD1 or TRBD2 (6 bases each). The CDR3 length is 16 residues. Germline assignment: CDR1 SGHNT and CDR2 YENEEA. The V end lost 2 bases, the J end lost 2 bases, and 13 bases lay between the germline ends. This chain's CDR3 is CASSLSGASAYNEQFF. DNA for the CDR3: TGTGCCAGCAGCTTATCGGGGGCTTCAGCCTACAATGAGCAGTTCTTC. The whole variable domain, filled in from reference TRBV11-3 and TRBJ2-1, reads EAGVVQSPRYKIIEKKQPVAFWCNPISGHNTLYWYLQNLGQGPELLIRYENEEAVDDSQLPKDRFSAERLKGVDSTLKIQPAELGDSAVYLCASSLSGASAYNEQFFGPGTRLTVL.

The chain joins TRBV19 to TRBJ1-2; the D gene is possibly TRBD1 (6 bases). Germline V gene lookup returns CDR1 LNHDA and CDR2 SQIVND (reference sequence). This CDR3 region has 15 residues. V was cut by 3 bases and J by 3 bases, with 14 bases left in between. CDR3 residues: CASSIGGLGDYGYTF. In nucleotides, the CDR3 is TGTGCCAGTAGTATTGGGGGGCTGGGAGACTATGGCTACACCTTC.

The chain joins TRBV2 to TRBJ1-3; D is unresolved. The CDR3 loop spans 12 amino acids. The V end lost 9 bases, the J end lost 0 bases, and 6 bases lay between the germline ends. Per the germline V gene, CDR1 is SNHLY and CDR2 is FYNNEI. The CDR3: CARKSSGNTIYF. The DNA of the CDR3 is TGTGCCAGAAAATCCTCTGGAAACACCATATATTTT.

This chain links TRBV5-1 with TRBJ1-5; D uncertain. Germline V gives CDR1 SGHRS, CDR2 YFSETQ. V was pared by 0 bases and J by 5 bases, with 6 bases between. This CDR3 is 13 amino acids long. The CDR3 coding sequence is TGCGCCAGCAGCTTGGAGCCCGATCAGCCCCAGCATTTT. This sequence encodes CASSLEPDQPQHF.

The CDR3 region is CASSSELARRGNEQFF. CDR3 bases: TGCGCCAGCAGCTCGGAACTAGCGAGGAGGGGCAATGAGCAGTTCTTC. The chain carries TRBV5-1 and TRBJ2-1, with TRBD2 matching 7 bases. The V gene's germline CDR1 is SGHRS and CDR2 YFSETQ. The CDR3 has 16 amino acids. Trimming removed 3 bases from V and 6 bases from J; junction bases left unmatched: 12.

This clone was seen only once. V is TRBV19 and J is TRBJ1-1; no reliable D call. The germline gives CDR1 LNHDA, CDR2 SQIVND (reference sequence). This CDR3 is 14 amino acids long. Trimming pared 5 bases from V and 4 bases from J, leaving 14 bases between. The CDR3 reads CASSALSSGTEAFF. CDR3 DNA sequence: TGTGCCAGTAGTGCCTTATCATCTGGCACTGAAGCTTTCTTT.

The chain employs TRBV6-5 and TRBJ1-2, with 7 positions matching TRBD1. CDR3 size: 13 residues. Germline CDR1 MNHEY, CDR2 SVGAGI. J gave up 7 bases and V 11 bases, and 13 bases lay outside the gene matches. CDR3: CAATLRQGRGYTF. The CDR3 DNA follows: TGTGCCGCAACCCTTAGACAGGGCCGTGGCTACACCTTC.

The chain couples TRBV7-9 to TRBJ1-3; 8 bases are shared with TRBD1. This CDR3 spans 16 amino acids. The germline CDR1 and CDR2 sequences are SEHNR and FQNEAQ (reference sequence). After removal of 3 bases from V and 2 bases from J, the junction contained 6 bases not matched to a gene. The DNA of the CDR3 is TGTGCCAGCAGCTTCGGACAGGGAAGGGCTGGAAACACCATATATTTT. Its protein is CASSFGQGRAGNTIYF.

V usage is TRBV3-1 (or the pseudogene TRBV3-2) and J usage is TRBJ1-1; 8 bases align to TRBD1. This CDR3 spans 16 amino acids. Trimming at V came to 4 bases and at J to 0 bases, leaving 7 bases not matched to a gene. Germline V gene sequence: CDR1 LGHDT, CDR2 YNNKEL (reference sequence). CDR3 bases: TGTGCCAGCAGCCGCTGGACAGGGCAGATGAACACTGAAGCTTTCTTT. Translating it yields CASSRWTGQMNTEAFF.

The CDR3 bases are TGTGCCTGGAGTGTACGCGGCATGAGACTTACCACAGATACGCAGTATTTT. Translation: CAWSVRGMRLTTDTQYF. The rearrangement uses TRBV30 and TRBJ2-3; D not certain. The CDR3 runs 17 residues. Germline lookup yields CDR1 GTSNPN and CDR2 SVGIG (reference sequence). The V end lost 0 bases, the J end lost 2 bases, and 18 bases lay between the germline ends.

The gene calls are TRBV27 and TRBJ2-2; D gene uncertain. V lost 5 bases, J lost 0 bases, and 7 bases lay in between. Germline CDR1 is MNHEY and CDR2 is SMNVEV (reference sequence). This CDR3 is built from 14 residues. CDR3 nucleotide sequence: TGTGCCAGCAGTCCCTCGCCGAACACCGGGGAGCTGTTTTTT. Its protein product is CASSPSPNTGELFF.

This rearrangement joins TRBV6-5 to TRBJ1-2; 11 positions match TRBD1. The length of the CDR3 is 13 residues. CDR1 is MNHEY and CDR2 is SVGAGI in the germline V gene. V shed 6 bases and J 11 bases; nucleotides not matched to a gene: 8. The CDR3: CASSRGQGAKYTF. CDR3 nucleotides: TGTGCCAGCAGCCGCGGACAGGGGGCGAAGTACACCTTC.

As regards this clone: Distinct nucleotide sequences in the sample also encode this CDR3. The chain employs TRBV4-1 and TRBJ1-1; tentatively, D is TRBD1 (5 bases). The CDR3 loop spans 15 amino acids. Trimming took 7 bases from V and 4 from J, leaving 19 bases between them. The germline gives CDR1 MGHRA, CDR2 YSYEKL. The CDR3 nucleotides read TGCGCCAGCAAAGGGGAGCCTGCGTTGGGCACTGAAGCTTTCTTT. It yields the protein CASKGEPALGTEAFF.

This chain links TRBV30 with TRBJ2-7; possibly TRBD1 for D (5 bases). Germline assignment: CDR1 GTSNPN and CDR2 SVGIG (reference sequence). This CDR3 has 14 amino acids. V gave up 2 bases and J gave up 2 bases, with 13 bases separating them. CDR3 residues: CAWSPSPTAYEQYF. CDR3 nucleotide sequence: TGTGCCTGGAGTCCAAGCCCGACAGCCTACGAGCAGTACTTC.

The chain carries TRBV24-1 and TRBJ2-1, with 12 positions matching TRBD2. CDR3 length: 16 amino acids. Germline CDR1 reads KGHDR; CDR2 reads SFDVKD. Trimming removed 7 bases from V and 7 bases from J; junction bases left unmatched: 10. Here the CDR3 reads CATSPSGLAGYNEQFF. Here the CDR3 DNA reads TGTGCCACCAGCCCGTCCGGACTAGCGGGATATAATGAGCAGTTCTTC.

Written as DNA, the CDR3 is TGTGCCAGCAGTGAGCCTATTCGGACGAAAGGGGCTTTCTTT. Encoded protein: CASSEPIRTKGAFF. The chain recombines TRBV6-1 with TRBJ1-1, with D hard to call. The germline V gene encodes CDR1 MNHNS and CDR2 SASEGT. The CDR3 has 14 residues. The ends were cut back, 3 bases at V and 11 bases at J, with 19 bases in the middle.

The J gene is TRBJ1-4, the V gene TRBV3-1 (or the pseudogene TRBV3-2); 8 bases are a match to TRBD1. V shed 3 bases, J shed 9 bases, and the junction held 18 bases outside the gene matches. The CDR3 totals 18 residues. Germline CDR1 LGHDT, CDR2 YNNKEL (reference sequence). CDR3 sequence: CASSQAQGATRPRQKLFF. The CDR3 bases are TGTGCCAGCAGCCAGGCCCAGGGGGCTACCCGCCCGCGCCAAAAACTGTTTTTT.

The chain recombines TRBV9 with TRBJ1-4; no clear D. The V gene's germline CDR1 is SGDLS and CDR2 YYNGEE. This CDR3 contains 14 residues. Trimming removed 4 bases from V and 7 bases from J, with 14 bases in between. CDR3 nucleotides: TGTGCCAGCAGCCCTAGGCAGACGCCTGAAAAACTGTTTTTT. It encodes CASSPRQTPEKLFF.

V usage is TRBV28 and J usage is TRBJ2-5; no firm D call. The CDR3 has 14 amino acids. The V end lost 7 bases, the J end lost 5 bases, and 17 bases lay between the germline ends. Germline V gene data show CDR1 as MDHEN and CDR2 as SYDVKM. CDR3: CASNPALPGETQYF. In nucleotides, the CDR3 is TGTGCCAGCAACCCGGCCTTACCTGGGGAGACCCAGTACTTC. Looking up the rest from reference TRBV28 and TRBJ2-5 gives the full variable domain: DVKVTQSSRYLVKRTGEKVFLECVQDMDHENMFWYRQDPGLGLRLIYFSYDVKMKEKGDIPEGYSVSREKKERFSLILESASTNQTSMYLCASNPALPGETQYFGPGTRLLVL.

This clone has just one count. The chain recombines TRBV6-1 with TRBJ1-4; D gene ambiguous. The germline V gene has CDR1 MNHNS and CDR2 SASEGT. V lost 3 bases and J 0 bases, leaving 8 bases between the germline ends. The CDR3 is 15 residues long. This CDR3 reads CASSDPGSTNEKLFF. The CDR3 nucleotides are TGTGCCAGCAGTGACCCAGGTTCAACTAATGAAAAACTGTTTTTT.

The rearrangement joins TRBV30 to TRBJ2-7, with TRBD1 matching over 7 bases. Unmatched junction bases numbered 6, after V lost 4 bases and J lost 3 bases. Germline V gene sequence: CDR1 GTSNPN, CDR2 SVGIG (reference sequence). CDR3 length: 13 residues. The CDR3 is CAWMRGLIYEQYF. The CDR3, as DNA: TGTGCCTGGATGAGGGGGCTGATCTACGAGCAGTACTTC.

The J gene is TRBJ2-1, the V gene TRBV15; TRBD1 matches at 8 bases. Per the germline V gene, CDR1 is LNHNV and CDR2 is YYDKDF (reference sequence). The CDR3 has 16 residues. With 0 bases clipped from V and 7 bases from J, the junction kept 8 bases outside the gene matches. The CDR3 sequence: CATSRDGAGGLNEQFF. As DNA, the CDR3 is TGTGCCACCAGCAGAGATGGAGCAGGGGGCTTGAATGAGCAGTTCTTC.

The gene calls are TRBV28 and TRBJ1-5; D is unresolved. CDR1 is MDHEN and CDR2 is SYDVKM in the germline V gene. The CDR3 is 15 residues long. The V gene lost 3 bases and the J gene lost 0 bases, with 9 bases spanning the gap. CDR3 in DNA: TGTGCCAGCAGTTTGGTGGTTTATAGCAATCAGCCCCAGCATTTT. Its translation is CASSLVVYSNQPQHF.

A single count supports this clone. The rearrangement links TRBV27 to TRBJ1-1; TRBD1 matches at 9 bases. The V and J ends lost 0 bases and 6 bases, in that order; junction bases with no gene match: 5. CDR1 and CDR2 from the germline V gene are MNHEY and SMNVEV (reference sequence). The CDR3 is made up of 15 amino acids. Here the CDR3 reads CASSLSLTGGSEAFF. In DNA, the CDR3 is TGTGCCAGCAGTTTATCTCTTACAGGGGGCTCTGAAGCTTTCTTT.

The V call is TRBV19, the J call TRBJ1-5; TRBD1 might be the D (5 bases). Germline assignment: CDR1 LNHDA and CDR2 SQIVND (reference sequence). This CDR3 comprises 15 residues. Trimming shortened V by 7 bases and J by 12 bases, and 25 bases separated the two germline ends. Here the CDR3 DNA reads TGTGCCAGTACCTCGGACATGGGCCTCCATCGGAGCCAGCATTTT. Amino acid sequence: CASTSDMGLHRSQHF.

The gene calls are TRBV7-3 and TRBJ2-1, with 7 bases matching TRBD2. The V and J ends lost 1 base and 6 bases, in that order; junction bases with no gene match: 3. The CDR3 spans 14 residues. Looked up from germline, CDR1 is SGHTA and CDR2 is FQGTGA. CDR3 residues: CASSLMGGSNEQFF. As DNA, the CDR3 is TGTGCCAGCAGCTTAATGGGAGGGTCCAATGAGCAGTTCTTC.